These T cell receptor beta chains were read from a single sample in a study of T cell changes during pregnancy in multiple sclerosis. The method was immunoSEQ multiplex PCR; TCRdb's version includes in-frame clones alone and lacks a portion of them. The sample holds approximately 50,000 clones, 91% seen once. The sample was CD8+ T cells from peripheral blood mononuclear cells, taken after pregnancy. These receptors all stem from a female donor with multiple sclerosis, enrolled in a pregnancy study. CDR3s include the opening cysteine and the closing phenylalanine or tryptophan. For some rows the clone size is stated as once, few or many, or as a class when expanded; others skip it.

len	abundance	v_gene	j_gene	CDR3aa
13	NA	TRBV18	TRBJ2-1	CACSGGANNEQFF
17	NA	TRBV5-1	TRBJ2-7	CASRQKDSLTNPNEQYF
11	once	TRBV20-1	TRBJ1-2	CSAKTDYGYTF
12	NA	TRBV9	TRBJ2-1	CASRGTTNEQFF
14	NA	TRBV9	TRBJ2-7	CASSVGFSPYEQYF
17	NA	TRBV15	TRBJ2-1	CATSRDPGHKTYNEQFF
16	NA	TRBV7-2	TRBJ1-5	CASSQLGQGGHQPQHF
18	NA	TRBV9	TRBJ1-2	CASSAPLGTGGRDYGYTF
16	NA	TRBV5-1	TRBJ2-7	CASSLRGQGEISEQYF
14	NA	TRBV7-2	TRBJ1-5	CASSLRGHNQPQHF
15	NA	TRBV9	TRBJ1-4	CASSVLRKASEKLFF
12	NA	TRBV7-6	TRBJ1-1	CASSHGGTEAFF
15	NA	TRBV7-3	TRBJ2-1	CASSLTGGVHDEQFF
14	NA	TRBV2	TRBJ1-2	CASSAGSGRYGYTF
17	NA	TRBV4-1	TRBJ2-1	CASSPRGARSSYNEQFF
13	NA	TRBV5-5	TRBJ2-7	CASSLDQGYEQYF
16	once	TRBV4-1	TRBJ2-2	CASSQDPSSVGGELFF
13	NA	TRBV2	TRBJ1-2	CASSEGTGYGYTF
14	NA	TRBV10-3	TRBJ1-3	CAGGDPGSGNTIYF